This TCR beta chain was profiled in a study of blood T cell repertoires in COVID-19. Study details: COVID-19 samples from acute and convalescent phases originated in the United States, Italy and Spain. The cDNA or gDNA used as material had been derived from T cells, B-cell-depleted T cells, or PBMCs.

V was shortened by 8 bases and J by 1 base, with 17 bases between the two germline ends. Per the germline V gene, CDR1 is LNHDA and CDR2 is SQIVND (reference sequence). The CDR3 runs to 15 residues. Authors' data handling: Cell counts per sample came from amplifying reference gene primers. Assay: immunoSEQ multiplex PCR; the TCRdb copy retains only in-frame clones and omits some. The V and J calls and clone size were taken over from that table, and D and trimming were inferred from the DNA. The table shows approximately 200,000 clones, with approximately 83% occurring only once. The J gene is TRBJ1-1, the V gene TRBV19; D may be TRBD1 (6 bases). The sequence was collected from an older woman with acute or convalescent COVID-19. The sequencing input was peripheral blood. The CDR3 here is CASGVLTGRNTEAFF. The CDR3 DNA follows: TGTGCCAGTGGCGTCCTCACAGGGCGGAACACTGAAGCTTTCTTT.